The next 19 T cell receptor beta chains were all read from a single sample in a study of blood T cell repertoires in COVID-19. Using immunoSEQ multiplex PCR, the repertoire was profiled, and TCRdb retains in-frame clones only, with some absent. The table records 130,000 to 150,000 clones, 85% of them present only once. Sequencing was performed on peripheral blood. All receptors come from a woman aged 40 to 50 with active or convalescent COVID-19.

The rearrangement links TRBV25-1 to TRBJ2-2; 8 bases agree with TRBD1. The germline CDR1 and CDR2 sequences are MGHDK and SYGVNS. The length of the CDR3 is 17 residues. J gave up 4 bases and V 5 bases, and 12 bases lay outside the gene matches. CDR3 sequence (DNA): TGTGCCAGCAGTCCCGCCCCTGGCAGGGGGCTCACCGGGGAGCTGTTTTTT. Protein sequence: CASSPAPGRGLTGELFF. Combining the CDR3 with reference TRBV25-1 and TRBJ2-2 gives the whole variable domain EADIYQTPRYLVIGTGKKITLECSQTMGHDKMYWYQQDPGMELHLIHYSYGVNSTEKGDLSSESTVSRIRTEHFPLTLESARPSHTSQYLCASSPAPGRGLTGELFFGEGSRLTVL.

The chain joins TRBV19 to TRBJ2-3; 12 nucleotides match TRBD1. CDR1 and CDR2 from the germline V gene are LNHDA and SQIVND (reference sequence). After removal of 4 bases from V and 5 bases from J, the junction contained 4 bases not matched to a gene. This CDR3 is 15 amino acids long. In DNA form, the CDR3 reads TGTGCCAGTAGTACGGGACAGGGGGCTCAAGATACGCAGTATTTT. Residues: CASSTGQGAQDTQYF.

In regard to this clone: The junction departs from germline at one end; a sequencing error may be responsible. This chain connects TRBV3-1 (or the pseudogene TRBV3-2) to TRBJ2-1; maybe TRBD2 (6 bases). The CDR3 extends over 11 amino acids. Germline loops: CDR1 LGHDT, CDR2 YNNKEL (reference sequence). CDR3 sequence: CASSQGTKGLF. CDR3 DNA: TGTGCCAGCAGCCAAGGGACTAAGGGCCTCTTC.

This chain joins TRBV7-9 and TRBJ1-2, with TRBD1 matching 7 bases. There are 18 residues in the CDR3. The V segment lost 1 base and the J segment 4 bases; nucleotides outside the gene matches: 15. CDR1 and CDR2 from the germline V gene are SEHNR and FQNEAQ (reference sequence). DNA of the CDR3: TGTGCCAGCAGCTTAGGTCTACGCCTGGACAGGAGACCCTATGGCTACACCTTC. This gives the protein CASSLGLRLDRRPYGYTF.

The chain recombines TRBV5-4 with TRBJ1-1; TRBD1 might be the D (6 bases). V was cut by 3 bases and J by 0 bases, with 9 bases left in between. The CDR3 length is 14 residues. Germline V gene sequence: CDR1 SGHNT, CDR2 YYREEE (reference sequence). The CDR3 spells CASSSTGMNTEAFF. CDR3 DNA sequence: TGTGCCAGCAGCTCAACAGGGATGAACACTGAAGCTTTCTTT.

The chain is built from TRBV7-2 and TRBJ2-7; 7 nucleotides agree with TRBD1. This CDR3 comprises 15 residues. Germline CDR1 SGHTA, CDR2 FQGNSA. Losses at the gene ends were 0 bases for V and 1 base for J; bases not matched to a gene: 3. The CDR3 here is CASSLAGTESYEQYF. In DNA, the CDR3 is TGTGCCAGCAGCTTAGCCGGGACAGAGTCCTACGAGCAGTACTTC.

This clone was seen only once. V and J are TRBV2 and TRBJ1-1, with TRBD1 matching 9 bases. In germline, CDR1 is SNHLY, CDR2 FYNNEI. The CDR3 length is 13 residues. V gave up 4 bases and J gave up 9 bases; unmatched junction bases: 6. The CDR3 here is CASSAGQGLKAFF. CDR3 coding DNA: TGTGCCAGCAGTGCCGGACAGGGGTTAAAAGCTTTCTTT.

V gene TRBV9 combines with J gene TRBJ1-5; D may be TRBD1 (5 bases). This CDR3 comprises 14 residues. V was cut by 4 bases and J by 3 bases, with 11 bases left in between. Germline CDR1 SGDLS, CDR2 YYNGEE. This CDR3 reads CASSYGTANQPQHF. The CDR3 DNA sequence: TGTGCCAGCAGCTACGGGACTGCCAATCAGCCCCAGCATTTT.

The chain has TRBV10-2 and TRBJ1-6; the match to TRBD1 covers 8 bases. The CDR3 runs to 16 residues. Germline V gives CDR1 WSHSY, CDR2 SAAADI. The V gene end was trimmed by 7 bases and the J gene end by 0 bases; junction bases not matched to a gene: 5. The CDR3 reads CASKGQGASYNSPLHF. CDR3 coding DNA: TGCGCCAGCAAGGGGCAGGGGGCCTCCTATAATTCACCCCTCCACTTT.

The rearrangement uses TRBV7-8 and TRBJ2-1; the match to TRBD2 covers 9 bases. The germline V gene has CDR1 SGHVS and CDR2 FQNEAQ. The V segment lost 5 bases and the J segment 0 bases; nucleotides outside the gene matches: 5. The CDR3 has 16 residues. The CDR3 region is CASSLQAGGSYNEQFF. In nucleotides, the CDR3 is TGTGCCAGCAGCCTCCAAGCGGGGGGCTCCTACAATGAGCAGTTCTTC.

The chain has TRBV27 and TRBJ1-2; D is uncertain. Trimming stripped 4 bases from V and 0 bases from J, with 9 bases between. Germline-derived CDR1 and CDR2 are MNHEY and SMNVEV (reference sequence). This CDR3 has 14 residues. The CDR3 region is CASSYGGPNYGYTF. In nucleotides, the CDR3 is TGTGCCAGCAGTTACGGAGGACCTAACTATGGCTACACCTTC.

The CDR3 loop is CASSPPNRAGYTF. CDR3 bases: TGTGCCAGCTCACCACCGAACAGGGCTGGCTACACCTTC. This chain links TRBV18 with TRBJ1-2; maybe TRBD1 (6 bases). Trimming stripped 0 bases from V and 7 bases from J, with 9 bases between. This CDR3 contains 13 residues. CDR1 is KGHSH and CDR2 is LQKENI in the germline V gene.

The chain combines TRBV6-2 or TRBV6-3 with TRBJ1-4; TRBD1 matches 7 bases. Germline CDR1 reads MNHEY; CDR2 reads SVGEGT. Trimming at V came to 6 bases and at J to 7 bases, leaving 11 bases not matched to a gene. This CDR3 contains 15 residues. The CDR3 is CASSSTTGFGEKLFF. The CDR3 DNA sequence: TGTGCCAGCAGCTCCACGACAGGGTTCGGTGAAAAACTGTTTTTT.

This sequence joins TRBV5-1 and TRBJ2-1; TRBD1 might be the D (6 bases). The V gene's germline CDR1 is SGHRS and CDR2 YFSETQ. Trimming stripped 4 bases from V and 4 bases from J, with 9 bases between. The CDR3 contains 13 residues. CDR3 in DNA: TGCGCCAGCAGCATAGGACAGTACAATGAGCAGTTCTTC. Translation gives CASSIGQYNEQFF.

V and J are TRBV13 and TRBJ2-5; tentatively, D is TRBD1 (7 bases). The CDR3 loop spans 15 amino acids. Germline values: CDR1 PRHDT, CDR2 FYEKMQ (reference sequence). Trimming took 5 bases from V and 5 from J, leaving 18 bases between them. DNA of the CDR3: TGTGCCAGCAGCCCCAGGGGGGCGCGCGGCGAGACCCAGTACTTC. It is translated as CASSPRGARGETQYF.

J is TRBJ2-6 and V is TRBV2; D gene unclear. V was shortened by 2 bases and J by 0 bases, with 5 bases between the two germline ends. Germline-derived CDR1 and CDR2 are SNHLY and FYNNEI. The CDR3 length is 15 residues. The CDR3 DNA reads as TGTGCCAGCAGTGAAACGAGCTCTGGGGCCAACGTCCTGACTTTC. This translates into CASSETSSGANVLTF. Combining the CDR3 with reference TRBV2 and TRBJ2-6 gives the whole variable domain EPEVTQTPSHQVTQMGQEVILRCVPISNHLYFYWYRQILGQKVEFLVSFYNNEISEKSEIFDDQFSVERPDGSNFTLKIRSTKLEDSAMYFCASSETSSGANVLTFGAGSRLTVL.

The V call is TRBV5-1, the J call TRBJ2-2; the match to TRBD2 covers 9 bases. The CDR3 is 19 amino acids. CDR1 and CDR2 (germline): SGHRS, YFSETQ. The ends lost 0 bases at V and 6 bases at J; junction bases unmatched: 15. The CDR3 is CASSLGGSFGLAGPGELFF. CDR3 sequence (DNA): TGCGCCAGCAGCTTGGGGGGCTCATTCGGGCTAGCGGGACCCGGGGAGCTGTTTTTT.

The gene calls are TRBV7-2 and TRBJ2-7; possibly TRBD1 for D (6 bases). Trimming took 2 bases from V and 2 from J, leaving 10 bases between them. The CDR3 runs to 14 residues. Germline CDR1 and CDR2: SGHTA and FQGNSA. In DNA form, the CDR3 reads TGTGCCAGCAGCTTAAGGGGGTCCGCCTACGAGCAGTACTTC. Its protein product is CASSLRGSAYEQYF.

J is TRBJ2-1 and V is TRBV30; possibly TRBD2 for D (5 bases). The CDR3 loop spans 14 amino acids. V was cut by 1 base and J by 5 bases, with 12 bases left in between. Germline CDR1 and CDR2: GTSNPN and SVGIG (reference sequence). The chain's CDR3 is CAWSGSGGHNEQFF. Here the CDR3 DNA reads TGTGCCTGGAGTGGGTCAGGCGGGCACAATGAGCAGTTCTTC.